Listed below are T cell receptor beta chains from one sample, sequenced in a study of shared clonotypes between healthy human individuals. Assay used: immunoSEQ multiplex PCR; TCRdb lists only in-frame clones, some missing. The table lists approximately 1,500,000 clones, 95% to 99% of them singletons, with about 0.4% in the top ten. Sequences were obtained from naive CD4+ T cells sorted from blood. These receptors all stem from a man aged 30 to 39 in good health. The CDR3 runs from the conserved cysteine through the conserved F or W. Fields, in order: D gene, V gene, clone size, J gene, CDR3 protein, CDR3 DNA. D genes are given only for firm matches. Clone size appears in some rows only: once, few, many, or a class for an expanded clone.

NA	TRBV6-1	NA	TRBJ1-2	CASSEGKGGLYGYTF	TGTGCCAGCAGTGAAGGGAAAGGGGGACTCTATGGCTACACCTTC
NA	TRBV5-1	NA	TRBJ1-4	CASSSSMEKLFF	TGCGCCAGCAGCTCCTCCATGGAAAAACTGTTTTTT
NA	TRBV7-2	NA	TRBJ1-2	CASSYQGSLSYGYTF	TGTGCCAGCAGCTACCAGGGTTCTCTTAGCTATGGCTACACCTTC
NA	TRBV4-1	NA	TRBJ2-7	CASSQDPVPPQEQYF	TGCGCCAGCAGCCAAGATCCGGTGCCCCCTCAGGAGCAGTACTTC
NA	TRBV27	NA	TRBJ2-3	CASSFDSVYAQYF	TGTGCCAGCAGTTTTGATAGTGTGTATGCGCAGTATTTT
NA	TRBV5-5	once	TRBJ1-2	CASSLVGDGYTF	TGTGCCAGCAGCTTGGTTGGGGATGGCTACACCTTC
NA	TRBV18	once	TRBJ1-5	CASSGDTGSNQPQHF	TGTGCCAGCTCCGGAGACACGGGTAGCAATCAGCCCCAGCATTTT
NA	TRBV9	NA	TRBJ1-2	CASSVDMALGGGYTF	TGTGCCAGCAGCGTGGACATGGCCTTAGGAGGTGGCTACACCTTC
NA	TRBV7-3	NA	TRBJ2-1	CASSFLAPSSYNEQFF	TGTGCCAGCAGCTTTTTAGCACCTAGCTCCTACAATGAGCAGTTCTTC
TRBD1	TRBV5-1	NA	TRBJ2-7	CASSGQGPPYEQYF	TGCGCCAGCAGCGGACAGGGACCACCCTACGAGCAGTACTTC
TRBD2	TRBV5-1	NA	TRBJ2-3	CASSWGLAGVDTQYF	TGCGCCAGCAGCTGGGGACTAGCGGGAGTAGATACGCAGTATTTT
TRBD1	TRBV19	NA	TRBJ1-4	CASSKTGTGNQKLFF	TGTGCCAGTAGTAAAACCGGGACAGGGAATCAAAAACTGTTTTTT
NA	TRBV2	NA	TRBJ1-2	CASSERDYGYTF	TGTGCCAGCAGTGAAAGGGACTATGGCTACACCTTC
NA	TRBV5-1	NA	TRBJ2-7	CASSSGLKGSGNYEQYF	TGCGCCAGCAGCTCTGGCCTAAAGGGGAGCGGCAACTACGAGCAGTACTTC
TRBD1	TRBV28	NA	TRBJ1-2	CASSLGQGYGYTF	TGTGCCAGCAGTTTGGGACAGGGGTATGGCTACACCTTC
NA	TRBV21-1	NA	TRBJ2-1	CASSTGPGLAGVLSANEQFF	TGTGCCAGCAGCACCGGACCTGGACTAGCGGGAGTCTTAAGTGCCAATGAGCAGTTCTTC
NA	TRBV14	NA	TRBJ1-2	CASSHPRGARTNYGYTF	TGTGCCAGCAGCCATCCCCGGGGGGCCAGGACTAACTATGGCTACACCTTC
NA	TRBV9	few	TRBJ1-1	CASSVGDTEAFF	TGTGCCAGCAGCGTAGGGGACACTGAAGCTTTCTTT
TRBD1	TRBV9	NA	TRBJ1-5	CASSPQTGPGQPQHF	TGTGCCAGCAGCCCCCAGACAGGGCCAGGCCAGCCCCAGCATTTT
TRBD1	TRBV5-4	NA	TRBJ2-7	CASSSTGYEQYF	TGTGCCAGCAGCTCGACAGGGTACGAGCAGTACTTC
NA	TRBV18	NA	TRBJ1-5	CASSPKGQPQHF	TGTGCCAGCTCACCAAAAGGGCAGCCCCAGCATTTT
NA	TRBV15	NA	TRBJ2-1	CATSRVTSPYNEQFF	TGTGCCACCAGCAGAGTAACTAGCCCTTACAATGAGCAGTTCTTC
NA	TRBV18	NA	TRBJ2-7	CASSSLDSYEQYF	TGTGCCAGCTCATCCCTGGACAGCTACGAGCAGTACTTC
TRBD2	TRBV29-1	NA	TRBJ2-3	CSVGLASTDTQYF	TGCAGCGTTGGACTAGCGAGCACAGATACGCAGTATTTT
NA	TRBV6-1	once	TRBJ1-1	CASMNIQETEAFF	TGTGCCAGCATGAACATCCAGGAGACTGAAGCTTTCTTT
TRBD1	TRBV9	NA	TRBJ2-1	CASSAPDRDGYNEQFF	TGTGCCAGCAGCGCCCCCGACAGGGATGGATACAATGAGCAGTTCTTC
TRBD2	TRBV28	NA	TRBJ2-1	CASIPGTTHYNEQFF	TGTGCCAGCATTCCCGGGACTACTCACTACAATGAGCAGTTCTTC
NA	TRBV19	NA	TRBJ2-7	CASSIIGVGEQYF	TGTGCCAGTAGTATTATCGGGGTTGGCGAGCAGTACTTC